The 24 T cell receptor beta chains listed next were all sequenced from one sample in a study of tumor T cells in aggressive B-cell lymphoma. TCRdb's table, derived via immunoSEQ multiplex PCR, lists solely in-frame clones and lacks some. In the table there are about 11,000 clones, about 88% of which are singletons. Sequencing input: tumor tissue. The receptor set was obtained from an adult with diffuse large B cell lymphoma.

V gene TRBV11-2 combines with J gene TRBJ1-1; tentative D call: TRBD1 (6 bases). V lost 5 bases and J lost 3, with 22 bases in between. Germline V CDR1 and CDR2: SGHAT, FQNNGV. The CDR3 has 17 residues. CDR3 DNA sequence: TGTGCCAGCAGCCCGACCGCGGGGGGGCTTGGGGACACTGAAGCTTTCTTT. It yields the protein CASSPTAGGLGDTEAFF.

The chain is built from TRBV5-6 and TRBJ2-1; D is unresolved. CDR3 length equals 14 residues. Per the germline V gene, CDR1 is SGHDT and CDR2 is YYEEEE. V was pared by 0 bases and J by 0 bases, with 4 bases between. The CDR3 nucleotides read TGTGCCAGCAGCTTGGACAGCTCCTACAATGAGCAGTTCTTC. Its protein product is CASSLDSSYNEQFF.

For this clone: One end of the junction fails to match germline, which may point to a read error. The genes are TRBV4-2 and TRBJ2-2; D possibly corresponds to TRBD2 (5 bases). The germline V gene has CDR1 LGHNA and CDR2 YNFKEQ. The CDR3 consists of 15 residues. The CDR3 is CASSQERTNTGELFF. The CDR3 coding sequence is TGTGCCAGCAGCCAAGAGCGGACGAACACCGGGGAACTGTTTTTT.

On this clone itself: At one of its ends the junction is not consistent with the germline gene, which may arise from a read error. This CDR3 is CASSPAISSTDTQYF. The CDR3 nucleotides read TGTGCCAGTAGTCCAGCGATTTCTAGCACAGATACGCAATATTTT. V is TRBV19 and J is TRBJ2-3; tentatively, D is TRBD2 (5 bases). Germline V gene sequence: CDR1 LNHDA, CDR2 SQIVND (reference sequence). CDR3 length: 15 residues.

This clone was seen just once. In DNA form, the CDR3 reads TGTGCCAGCTCACCGGGGAGCCGGGGGGGGACCACTGAAGCTTTCTTT. It encodes CASSPGSRGGTTEAFF. V and J are TRBV18 and TRBJ1-1; possibly TRBD1 for D (5 bases). This CDR3 has 16 amino acids. V was pared by 3 bases and J by 4 bases, with 18 bases between. Germline CDR1 and CDR2: KGHSH and LQKENI. Complete variable domain (other parts from reference TRBV18 and TRBJ1-1): NAGVMQNPRHLVRRRGQEARLRCSPMKGHSHVYWYRQLPEEGLKFMVYLQKENIIDESGMPKERFSAEFPKEGPSILRIQQVVRGDSAAYFCASSPGSRGGTTEAFFGQGTRLTVV.

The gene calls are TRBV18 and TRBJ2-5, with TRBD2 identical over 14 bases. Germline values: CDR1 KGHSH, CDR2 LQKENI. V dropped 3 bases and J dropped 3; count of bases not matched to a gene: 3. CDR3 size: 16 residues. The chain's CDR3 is CASSPSGLAGEETQYF. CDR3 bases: TGTGCCAGCTCACCGTCGGGACTAGCGGGAGAAGAGACCCAGTACTTC.

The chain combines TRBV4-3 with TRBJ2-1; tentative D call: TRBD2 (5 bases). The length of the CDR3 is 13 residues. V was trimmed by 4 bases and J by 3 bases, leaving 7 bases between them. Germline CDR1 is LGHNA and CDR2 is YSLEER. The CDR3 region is CASSPDYYNEQFF. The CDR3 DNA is TGCGCCAGCAGCCCCGACTACTACAATGAGCAGTTCTTC.

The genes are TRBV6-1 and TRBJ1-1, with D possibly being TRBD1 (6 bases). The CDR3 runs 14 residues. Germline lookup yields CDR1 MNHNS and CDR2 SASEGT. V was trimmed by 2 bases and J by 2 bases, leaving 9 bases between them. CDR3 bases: TGTGCCAGCAGTGAACCAGGGGATAACACTGAAGCTTTCTTT. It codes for CASSEPGDNTEAFF.

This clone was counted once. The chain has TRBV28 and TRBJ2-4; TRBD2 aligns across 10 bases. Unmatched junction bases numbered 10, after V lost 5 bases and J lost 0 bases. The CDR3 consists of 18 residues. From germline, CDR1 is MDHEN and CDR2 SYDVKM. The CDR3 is CASSPSTSGLLAKNIQYF. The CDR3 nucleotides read TGTGCCAGCAGTCCCTCGACTAGCGGGCTATTAGCCAAAAACATTCAGTACTTC.

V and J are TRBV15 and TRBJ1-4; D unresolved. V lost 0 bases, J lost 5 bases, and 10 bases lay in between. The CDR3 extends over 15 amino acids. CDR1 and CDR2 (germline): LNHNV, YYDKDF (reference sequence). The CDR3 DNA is TGTGCCACCAGCAGAGATCCGTACAGAAATGAAAAACTGTTTTTT. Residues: CATSRDPYRNEKLFF.

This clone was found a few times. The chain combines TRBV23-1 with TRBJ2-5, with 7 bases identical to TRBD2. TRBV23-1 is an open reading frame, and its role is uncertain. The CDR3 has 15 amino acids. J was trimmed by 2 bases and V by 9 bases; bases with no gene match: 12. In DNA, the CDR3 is TGCGCCAGGGATCGACGGGGAGGGTCACAAGAGACCCAGTACTTC. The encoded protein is CARDRRGGSQETQYF.

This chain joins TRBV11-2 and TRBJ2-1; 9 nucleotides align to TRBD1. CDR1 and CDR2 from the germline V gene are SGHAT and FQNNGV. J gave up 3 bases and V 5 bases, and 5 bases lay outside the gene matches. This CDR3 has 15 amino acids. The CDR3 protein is CASSPQGASYNEQFF. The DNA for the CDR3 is TGTGCCAGCAGCCCACAGGGGGCAAGCTACAATGAGCAGTTCTTC.

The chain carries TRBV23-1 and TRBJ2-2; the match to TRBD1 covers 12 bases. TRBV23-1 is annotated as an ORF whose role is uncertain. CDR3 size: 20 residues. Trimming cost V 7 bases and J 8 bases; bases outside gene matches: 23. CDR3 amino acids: CASIPRDRGRLPETIGELFF. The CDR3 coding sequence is TGCGCCAGCATCCCCCGGGACAGGGGGCGCTTGCCGGAGACGATTGGGGAGCTGTTTTTT.

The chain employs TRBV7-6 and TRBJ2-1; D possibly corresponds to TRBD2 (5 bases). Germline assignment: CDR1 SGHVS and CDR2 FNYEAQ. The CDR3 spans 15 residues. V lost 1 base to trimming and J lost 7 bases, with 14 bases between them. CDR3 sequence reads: CASSLGRGGVNEQFF. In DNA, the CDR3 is TGTGCCAGCAGCTTAGGACGGGGTGGGGTGAATGAGCAGTTCTTC.

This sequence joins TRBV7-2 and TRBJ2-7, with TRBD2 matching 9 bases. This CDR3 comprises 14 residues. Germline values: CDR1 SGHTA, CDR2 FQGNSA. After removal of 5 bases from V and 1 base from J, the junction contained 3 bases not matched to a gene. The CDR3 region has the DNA TGTGCCAGCAGCCGAGCGGGAGGATCCTACGAGCAGTACTTC. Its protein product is CASSRAGGSYEQYF.

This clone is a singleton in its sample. CDR3 nucleotide sequence: TGTGCCAGCAGCCGACTAGCGAACACCGGGGAGCTGTTTTTT. The encoded protein is CASSRLANTGELFF. The chain joins TRBV9 to TRBJ2-2; TRBD2 might be the D (6 bases). This CDR3 has 14 residues. Germline V gene lookup returns CDR1 SGDLS and CDR2 YYNGEE. Trimming removed 4 bases at V and 0 bases at J, with 7 bases between. The full variable domain, with the rest looked up from reference TRBV9 and TRBJ2-2, is DSGVTQTPKHLITATGQRVTLRCSPRSGDLSVYWYQQSLDQGLQFLIQYYNGEERAKGNILERFSAQQFPDLHSELNLSSLELGDSALYFCASSRLANTGELFFGEGSRLTVL.

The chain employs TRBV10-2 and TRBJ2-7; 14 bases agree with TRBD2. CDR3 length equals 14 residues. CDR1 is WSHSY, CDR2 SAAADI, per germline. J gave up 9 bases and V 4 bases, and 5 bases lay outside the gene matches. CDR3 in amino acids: CASSGGLAGGWQYF. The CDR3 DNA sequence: TGCGCCAGCAGTGGCGGACTAGCGGGAGGATGGCAGTACTTC.

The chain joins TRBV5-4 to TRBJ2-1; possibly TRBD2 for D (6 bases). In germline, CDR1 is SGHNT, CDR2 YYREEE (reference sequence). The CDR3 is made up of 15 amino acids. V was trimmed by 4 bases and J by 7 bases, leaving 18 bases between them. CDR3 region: CASSAGSLLQNEQFF. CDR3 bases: TGTGCCAGCAGCGCCGGGAGCCTATTACAGAATGAGCAGTTCTTC.

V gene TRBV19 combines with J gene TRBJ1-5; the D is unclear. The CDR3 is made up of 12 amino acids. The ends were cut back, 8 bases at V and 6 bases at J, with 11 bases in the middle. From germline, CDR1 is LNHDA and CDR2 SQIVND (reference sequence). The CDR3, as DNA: TGTGCCAGTCGGAGGGAGGGTCAGCCCCAGCATTTT. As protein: CASRREGQPQHF.

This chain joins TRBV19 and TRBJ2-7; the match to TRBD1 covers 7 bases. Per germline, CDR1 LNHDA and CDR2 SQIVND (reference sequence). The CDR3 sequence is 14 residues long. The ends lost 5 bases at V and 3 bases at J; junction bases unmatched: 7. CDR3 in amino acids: CASSLGAGGYEQYF. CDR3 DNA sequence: TGTGCCAGTAGTCTCGGGGCAGGGGGCTACGAGCAGTACTTC.

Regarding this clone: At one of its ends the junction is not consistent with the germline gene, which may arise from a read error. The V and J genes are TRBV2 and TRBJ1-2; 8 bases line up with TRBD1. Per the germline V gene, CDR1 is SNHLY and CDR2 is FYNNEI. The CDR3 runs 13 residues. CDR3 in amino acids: CASREDRGSGYTF. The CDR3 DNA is TGTGCCAGCAGGGAAGACAGGGGCAGCGGCTACACCTTC.

In DNA form, the CDR3 reads TGCGCCAGCAGCCGACAGGGAGAATCTGAAGCTTTCTTT. It encodes CASSRQGESEAFF. The chain couples TRBV10-2 to TRBJ1-1; 7 bases map to TRBD1. The germline V gene encodes CDR1 WSHSY and CDR2 SAAADI. V dropped 6 bases and J dropped 6; count of bases not matched to a gene: 7. The CDR3 consists of 13 residues.

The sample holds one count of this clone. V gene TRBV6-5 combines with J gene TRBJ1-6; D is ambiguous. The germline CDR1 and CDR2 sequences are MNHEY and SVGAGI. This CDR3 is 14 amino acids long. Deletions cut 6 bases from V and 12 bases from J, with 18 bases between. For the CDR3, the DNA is TGTGCCAGCAGCCCCACACCCTCAGTGAAACCCCTCCACTTT. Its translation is CASSPTPSVKPLHF.

CDR3 sequence reads: CASSLAAGGPYEQYF. The CDR3 nucleotides are TGTGCCAGCAGTTTAGCCGCGGGAGGGCCCTACGAGCAGTACTTC. This chain joins TRBV28 and TRBJ2-7, with TRBD2 identical over 9 bases. V shed 2 bases and J 2 bases; nucleotides not matched to a gene: 4. CDR1 and CDR2 from the germline V gene are MDHEN and SYDVKM. The CDR3 has 15 residues.